Below are 18 T cell receptor beta chains sequenced from a single sample in a study of human T cells and chemical hapten exposure. The time point: patch test 1, 2 weeks after DPC sensitization. Treatment specified: therapeutic diphenylcyclopropenone sensitization with weekly scalp DPC. TCRdb fed the RACE reads into MiXCR, producing one record per CDR3 protein. The data hold approximately 340,000 distinct CDR3 sequences, with around 7% observed a single time. Sequencing was performed on whole blood, taken in connection with sensitization to the hapten diphenylcyclopropenone (DPC). The origin of the receptors is a woman between 18 and 29 years old with alopecia areata. Some clones in this sample may be carry-over from other donors' samples.

The chain combines TRBV2 with TRBJ1-4; 9 bases fit TRBD1. This CDR3 is built from 14 residues. Germline lookup yields CDR1 SNHLY and CDR2 FYNNEI. With V trimmed by 7 bases and J by 11 bases, 11 bases remained unmatched. The CDR3 DNA reads as TGTGCCAGCACCCTCGGGACAGGGTACGGGAAACTGTTTTTT. It is translated as CASTLGTGYGKLFF.

This clonotype was seen only a few times. The rearrangement uses TRBV6-4 and TRBJ1-5, with a weak D call TRBD1 (5 bases). The CDR3 runs 15 residues. Trimming stripped 2 bases from V and 1 base from J, with 9 bases between. Germline CDR1 is MRHNA and CDR2 is SNTAGT. DNA for the CDR3: TGTGCCAGCAGTGACGTTGGGGGAAGCAATCAGCCCCAGCATTTT. Translating gives CASSDVGGSNQPQHF.

This clonotype was seen many times. The V gene is TRBV7-2, the J gene TRBJ2-1; possibly TRBD2 for D (6 bases). The length of the CDR3 is 14 residues. Trimming shortened V by 5 bases and J by 4 bases, and 12 bases separated the two germline ends. Germline CDR1 reads SGHTA; CDR2 reads FQGNSA. The CDR3 bases are TGTGCCAGCAGCCCCTTGGCGGGGTACAATGAGCAGTTCTTC. As protein: CASSPLAGYNEQFF.

On this clonotype itself: A much larger clone lies a single base off, so this may be a read error. In DNA form, the CDR3 reads TGTGCCAGCAGCTTACCTAGCGGGTCGGAGACCCAGTACTTC. Amino acid sequence: CASSLPSGSETQYF. This chain links TRBV7-2 with TRBJ2-5; 8 bases align to TRBD2. The CDR3 totals 14 residues. V trimming: 2 bases; J trimming: 5 bases; junction bases outside the gene matches: 4. The germline CDR1 and CDR2 sequences are SGHTA and FQGNSA.

This clonotype showed up just a few times. The chain is built from TRBV20-1 and TRBJ2-5, with 10 nucleotides matching TRBD1. The CDR3 has 14 residues. The germline V gene encodes CDR1 DFQATT and CDR2 SNEGSKA (reference sequence). V was clipped by 1 base and J by 5 bases; unmatched bases: 4. CDR3 sequence: CSARGLDRGETQYF. The CDR3 bases are TGCAGTGCTAGAGGCCTGGACAGGGGGGAGACCCAGTACTTC.

At least ten counts were recorded for this clonotype. The V call is TRBV11-3, the J call TRBJ2-3, with 12 bases matching TRBD2. Trimming removed 5 bases from V and 3 bases from J; junction bases left unmatched: 9. This CDR3 region has 17 residues. Germline CDR1 is SGHNT and CDR2 is YENEEA. The DNA for the CDR3 is TGTGCCAGCAGCCCAGGGGGGCTAGCGGGGGGGACAGATACGCAGTATTTT. It codes for CASSPGGLAGGTDTQYF. Complete variable domain (other parts from reference TRBV11-3 and TRBJ2-3): EAGVVQSPRYKIIEKKQPVAFWCNPISGHNTLYWYLQNLGQGPELLIRYENEEAVDDSQLPKDRFSAERLKGVDSTLKIQPAELGDSAVYLCASSPGGLAGGTDTQYFGPGTRLTVL.

This clonotype came up many times. V is TRBV7-9 and J is TRBJ1-6; D is perhaps TRBD1 (5 bases). Germline lookup yields CDR1 SEHNR and CDR2 FQNEAQ (reference sequence). The CDR3 is 15 amino acids. Deletions cut 1 base from V and 10 bases from J, with 14 bases between. The CDR3 coding sequence is TGTGCCAGCAGCTTAGGAAGGGGCAGTGGATCACCCCTCCACTTT. It is translated as CASSLGRGSGSPLHF.

This clonotype was seen a handful of times. The chain joins TRBV28 to TRBJ2-7; TRBD1 matches 7 bases. Germline V gene lookup returns CDR1 MDHEN and CDR2 SYDVKM. V trimming: 8 bases; J trimming: 1 base; junction bases outside the gene matches: 11. CDR3 length equals 15 residues. CDR3 protein: CASCSTGAFSYEQYF. DNA for the CDR3: TGTGCCAGCTGCTCAACAGGGGCCTTTTCCTACGAGCAGTACTTC.

A few counts support this clonotype. The chain links TRBV5-6 to TRBJ2-5; D is perhaps TRBD1 or TRBD2 (5 bases each). The CDR3 extends over 15 amino acids. Trimming pared 4 bases from V and 5 bases from J, leaving 18 bases between. Germline CDR1 is SGHDT and CDR2 is YYEEEE. The CDR3 loop reads CASSVSGARLETQYF. The CDR3 coding sequence is TGTGCCAGCAGCGTATCCGGGGCCAGGCTTGAGACCCAGTACTTC.

This clonotype was picked up many times. This rearrangement joins TRBV3-1 to TRBJ2-1; 9 positions agree with TRBD2. Germline-derived CDR1 and CDR2 are LGHDT and YNNKEL (reference sequence). This CDR3 region has 16 residues. After removal of 4 bases from V and 8 bases from J, the junction contained 12 bases not matched to a gene. The CDR3 here is CASSPMRGGILDEQFF. The CDR3, as DNA: TGTGCCAGCAGCCCAATGCGGGGGGGCATTTTGGATGAGCAGTTCTTC.

As concerns this clonotype: A much bigger clone sits one base away, suggesting this may be a read error. The J gene is TRBJ2-7, the V gene TRBV12-3 or TRBV12-4; D is ambiguous. This CDR3 is 14 amino acids long. V shed 5 bases and J shed 4 bases, with 15 bases lying between them. The CDR3 loop is CASSPFSPWYEQYF. CDR3 coding DNA: TGTGCCAGCAGTCCCTTTTCACCCTGGTACGAGCAGTACTTC.

This clonotype was detected only a few times. The chain has TRBV27 and TRBJ2-1; 11 positions agree with TRBD2. The CDR3 consists of 15 residues. The germline V gene encodes CDR1 MNHEY and CDR2 SMNVEV (reference sequence). V dropped 6 bases and J dropped 7; count of bases not matched to a gene: 8. CDR3 DNA: TGTGCCAGCAGCCCTGGGACTAGCGGAACAAATGAGCAGTTCTTC. Residues: CASSPGTSGTNEQFF.

The rearrangement links TRBV12-3 or TRBV12-4 to TRBJ1-2; D might be TRBD1 (5 bases). The ends were cut back, 6 bases at V and 7 bases at J, with 15 bases in the middle. The CDR3 loop spans 13 amino acids. This chain's CDR3 is CASRPSGGVGYTF. For the CDR3, the DNA is TGTGCCAGCAGGCCCAGCGGGGGAGTTGGCTACACCTTC.

This clonotype was counted only a few times. The V call is TRBV14, the J call TRBJ2-7; the D gene is possibly TRBD1 (5 bases). Trimming stripped 4 bases from V and 3 bases from J, with 13 bases between. Germline lookup yields CDR1 SGHDN and CDR2 FVKESK. The CDR3 is made up of 14 amino acids. DNA for the CDR3: TGTGCCAGCAGCCCATTAGACAGCCACTACGAGCAGTACTTC. Residues: CASSPLDSHYEQYF. Variable domain in full (rest from reference TRBV14 and TRBJ2-7): EAGVTQFPSHSVIEKGQTVTLRCDPISGHDNLYWYRRVMGKEIKFLLHFVKESKQDESGMPNNRFLAERTGGTYSTLKVQPAELEDSGVYFCASSPLDSHYEQYFGPGTRLTVT.

The gene calls are TRBV18 and TRBJ2-5; 12 bases line up with TRBD1. Trimming at V came to 6 bases and at J to 5 bases, leaving 7 bases not matched to a gene. The CDR3 is made up of 15 amino acids. Looked up from germline, CDR1 is KGHSH and CDR2 is LQKENI. CDR3 region: CASSGTGGAGETQYF. DNA of the CDR3: TGTGCCAGCTCCGGGACAGGGGGCGCCGGGGAGACCCAGTACTTC.

This clonotype was counted ten times or more. V usage is TRBV6-5 and J usage is TRBJ2-1, with 10 bases aligning to TRBD1. The germline V gene encodes CDR1 MNHEY and CDR2 SVGAGI. The CDR3 contains 15 residues. Unmatched junction bases numbered 9, after V lost 5 bases and J lost 8 bases. The chain's CDR3 is CASSQPGQGKDEQFF. In nucleotides, the CDR3 is TGTGCCAGCAGTCAACCGGGACAGGGGAAGGATGAGCAGTTCTTC.

The chain employs TRBV6-5 and TRBJ1-3; D remains ambiguous. Trimming took 0 bases from V and 0 from J, leaving 9 bases between them. The length of the CDR3 is 16 residues. The germline gives CDR1 MNHEY, CDR2 SVGAGI. In DNA, the CDR3 is TGTGCCAGCAGTTACTCCACAGATCTCTCTGGAAACACCATATATTTT. Its translation: CASSYSTDLSGNTIYF.

The V and J genes are TRBV29-1 and TRBJ1-3; the D is unclear. Per the germline V gene, CDR1 is SQVTM and CDR2 is ANQGSEA. This CDR3 is built from 14 residues. With 5 bases removed from V and 0 bases from J, the gap between germline ends came to 11 bases. The CDR3 here is CSVQQPGSGNTIYF. In DNA form, the CDR3 reads TGCAGCGTTCAACAGCCTGGCTCTGGAAACACCATATATTTT.